This T cell receptor (beta chain) appears in the sequencing data of a study of blood T cell repertoires in COVID-19. This clone is a singleton in its sample. Clones were sequenced by immunoSEQ multiplex PCR, and TCRdb holds only the in-frame ones, with some missing. The data hold about 180,000 clones, with approximately 86% observed a single time. The sequenced material came from peripheral blood. The TCR sequence derives from a woman in her forties or fifties with acute or convalescent COVID-19.

In DNA form, the CDR3 reads TGTGCCAGCACCCGGCGCGGGACAGCTTATGGCTACACCTTC. Translating gives CASTRRGTAYGYTF. V is TRBV6-5 and J is TRBJ1-2; 7 bases align to TRBD1. Germline V CDR1 and CDR2: MNHEY, SVGAGI. The CDR3 has 14 amino acids. J lost 5 bases, V lost 7 bases, and 10 bases had no gene match.